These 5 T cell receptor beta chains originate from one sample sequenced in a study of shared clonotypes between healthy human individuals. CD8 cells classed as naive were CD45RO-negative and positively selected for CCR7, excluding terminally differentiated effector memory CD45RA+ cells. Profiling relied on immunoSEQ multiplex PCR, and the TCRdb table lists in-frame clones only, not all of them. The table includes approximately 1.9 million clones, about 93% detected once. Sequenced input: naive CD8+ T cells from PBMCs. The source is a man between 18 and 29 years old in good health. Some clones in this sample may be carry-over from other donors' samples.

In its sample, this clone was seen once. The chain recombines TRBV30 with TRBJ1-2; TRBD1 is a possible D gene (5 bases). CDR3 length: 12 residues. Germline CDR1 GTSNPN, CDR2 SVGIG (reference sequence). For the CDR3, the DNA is TGTGCGTCGGATCGGGGGAGGAATGGCTACACCTTC. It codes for CASDRGRNGYTF. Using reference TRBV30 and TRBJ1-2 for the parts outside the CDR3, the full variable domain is SQTIHQWPATLVQPVGSPLSLECTVEGTSNPNLYWYRQAAGRGLQLLFYSVGIGQISSEVPQNLSASRPQDRQFILSSKKLLLSDSGFYLCASDRGRNGYTFGSGTRLTVV.

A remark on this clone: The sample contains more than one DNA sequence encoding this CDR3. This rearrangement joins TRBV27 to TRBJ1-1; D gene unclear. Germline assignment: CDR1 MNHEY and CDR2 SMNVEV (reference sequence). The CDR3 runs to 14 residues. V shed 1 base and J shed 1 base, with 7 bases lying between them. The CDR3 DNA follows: TGTGCCAGCAGTTTATTAGGGCGGAACACTGAAGCTTTCTTT. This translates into CASSLLGRNTEAFF.

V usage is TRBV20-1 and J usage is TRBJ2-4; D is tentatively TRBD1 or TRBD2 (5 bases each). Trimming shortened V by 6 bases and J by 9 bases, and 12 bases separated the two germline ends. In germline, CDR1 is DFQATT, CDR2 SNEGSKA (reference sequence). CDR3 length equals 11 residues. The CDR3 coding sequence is TGCAGTGCCTCGGGGCGAGGCATTCAGTACTTC. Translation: CSASGRGIQYF.

The CDR3 loop reads CASSQVQGDYGYTF. The CDR3 DNA reads TGCGCCAGCAGCCAAGTACAGGGGGACTATGGCTACACCTTC. This rearrangement joins TRBV4-3 to TRBJ1-2; the match to TRBD1 covers 8 bases. This CDR3 comprises 14 residues. The germline CDR1 and CDR2 sequences are LGHNA and YSLEER. V was clipped by 1 base and J by 3 bases; unmatched bases: 1.

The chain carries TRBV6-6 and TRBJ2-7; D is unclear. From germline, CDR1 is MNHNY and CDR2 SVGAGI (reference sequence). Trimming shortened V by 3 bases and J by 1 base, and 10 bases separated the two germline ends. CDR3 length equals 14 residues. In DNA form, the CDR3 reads TGTGCCAGCAGTTATAGGGCAGGTTCCTACGAGCAGTACTTC. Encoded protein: CASSYRAGSYEQYF.